This TCR beta chain originates from a study of blood T cell repertoires in COVID-19 (dated by TCRdb to 2020 to 2021). A note on the overall study: Samples covering the acute and convalescent phases of COVID-19 were provided by collaborators in the United States, Italy and Spain. The sample metadata nearly always contained a de-identified subject ID, COVID-19 status, age in years and sex. Deeply sampled blood TCRbeta repertoires from subjects exposed to, actively infected with, or recovered from COVID-19 were included in the dataset. The prospective study material was composed of cDNA or gDNA derived from T cells, B-cell-depleted T cells, or PBMCs. The repertoires were released in a freely available public database meant as a resource for research on the immune response to SARS-CoV-2. The samples were drawn from two sources: the first 160 participants of the ongoing ImmuneRACE study, and about 1,300 subjects contributed by 6 global collaborators. Where available, HLA class I and class II types were taken from metadata supplied by the sample provider and were not determined by assay-based typing.

This clone was seen a handful of times. What this receptor recognizes is not known. No much larger clone exists at a distance of one base, and base qualities are not known. Whole blood was collected in K2EDTA tubes by collaborating institutions according to the institutions' own protocols. For TCRbeta analysis, collaborator samples were shipped as frozen whole blood, as isolated PBMCs, or as DNA extracted from either sample type. The germline V gene gives CDR1 as ENHRY and CDR2 as SYGVKD. The junction shows trimming of 7 bases on V and 8 bases on J, and the gene matches do not reach 8 bases of it. Spanning cysteine to phenylalanine, the CDR3 consists of 15 amino acids. Just CDR3 DNA is preserved here, 45 bases in frame from base 1. TCRbeta CDR3 regions were amplified from genomic DNA by means of the immunoSEQ Assay, a bias-controlled multiplex PCR. The paper's processing steps were these. The number of nucleated cells in each sample was estimated from the amplification of reference gene primers within the assay. To quantify the absolute abundance of each unique TCRbeta CDR3 rearrangement, sequence reads were collapsed and filtered. Productive Simpson clonality was computed per sample as the square root of Simpson's diversity index over productive rearrangements. TCRdb limited this immuneACCESS table to in-frame rearrangements with V and J called. A share of clones is missing; checked studies link under half to unresolved V genes, and the rest is unexplained. Clone size and the V and J calls come from that table; the DNA yielded D and trimming. This sample holds approximately 400,000 clones; around 84% were observed only once. Of the sample, 0.85% to 1.3% falls within the top ten clones.

Broad study findings and their caveats: The quantity of clinical and demographic metadata differed by source and by participant and was supplied without curation.

This receptor was taken from a human donor with acute or convalescent COVID-19. The donor label of this sample is uncertain. Sequenced input: peripheral blood. The chain is encoded by TRBV10-3 joined to TRBJ1-6; 10 of the junction bases match TRBD1. The DNA reads as follows: TGTGCCATCAAAGTTGGACAGGGGGACCATTCACCCCTCCACTTT. This gives the protein CAIKVGQGDHSPLHF.